This T cell receptor beta chain was recovered during a study of T-cell memory formation after mild COVID-19. TCRdb re-analysed the 5' RACE reads in MiXCR, keeping a single row per CDR3 protein. The table has about 350,000 distinct CDR3 sequences, around 27% seen once. Losses at the gene ends were 5 bases for V and 6 bases for J; bases not matched to a gene: 5. Germline CDR1 is SGHTA and CDR2 is FQGNSA. This CDR3 has 14 residues. V and J are TRBV7-2 and TRBJ1-1, with 11 bases matching TRBD1. This receptor was obtained from an adult woman who had mild COVID-19 (a few samples of this study predate the infection). Cell type and time point are not known. Material for sequencing was PBMCs or a T cell subset sorted from them (not recorded which). The CDR3, as DNA: TGTGCCAGCAGCAGGGACAGGGGGATGGCTGAAGCTTTCTTT. Encoded protein: CASSRDRGMAEAFF. Full variable domain (remainder filled in from reference TRBV7-2 and TRBJ1-1): GAGVSQSPSNKVTEKGKDVELRCDPISGHTALYWYRQSLGQGLEFLIYFQGNSAPDKSGLPSDRFSAERTGGSVSTLTIQRTQQEDSAVYLCASSRDRGMAEAFFGQGTRLTVV.